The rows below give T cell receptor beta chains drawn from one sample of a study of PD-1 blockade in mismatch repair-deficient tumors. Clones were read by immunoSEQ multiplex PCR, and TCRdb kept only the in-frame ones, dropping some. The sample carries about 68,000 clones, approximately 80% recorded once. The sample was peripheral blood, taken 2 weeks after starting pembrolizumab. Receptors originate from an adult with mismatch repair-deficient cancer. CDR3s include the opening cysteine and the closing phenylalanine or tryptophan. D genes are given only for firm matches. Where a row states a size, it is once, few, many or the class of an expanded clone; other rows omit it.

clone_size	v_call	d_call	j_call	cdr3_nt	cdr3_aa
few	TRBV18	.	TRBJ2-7	TGTGCCAGCTCACTCCGGACGGACTCCTACGAGCAGTACTTC	CASSLRTDSYEQYF
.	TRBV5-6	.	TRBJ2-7	TGTGCCAGCAGCTTGGAGGTAGCGGTGAGCTCCTACGAGCAGTACTTC	CASSLEVAVSSYEQYF
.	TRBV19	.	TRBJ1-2	TGTGCCAGTAGTATCGACGGTGACTATGGCTACACCTTC	CASSIDGDYGYTF
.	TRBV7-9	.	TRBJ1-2	TGTGCCAGCAGCTTAGATTTCTATGGCTACACCTTC	CASSLDFYGYTF
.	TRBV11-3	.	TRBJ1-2	TGTGCCAGCAGCTCGCAACAGGGACGAGGCTACACCTTC	CASSSQQGRGYTF
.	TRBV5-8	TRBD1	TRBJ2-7	TGTGCCAGCAGCCGGACAGGAACCGAGCAGTACTTC	CASSRTGTEQYF
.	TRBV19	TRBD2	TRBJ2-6	TGTGCCAGTAGAAGCCAGCGGGGGGGGTCTGGGGCCAACGTCCTGACTTTC	CASRSQRGGSGANVLTF
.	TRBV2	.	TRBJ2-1	TGTGCCAGCAGTGACGGTCGGCAGAACAATGAGCAGTTCTTC	CASSDGRQNNEQFF
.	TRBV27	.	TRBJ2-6	TGTGCCAGCAGTTTAAGTGCTGGGGCCAACGTCCTGACTTTC	CASSLSAGANVLTF
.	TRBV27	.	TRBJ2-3	TGTGCCAGCAGTTCGGGTAGAGATACGCAGTATTTT	CASSSGRDTQYF
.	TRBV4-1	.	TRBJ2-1	TGCGCCAGCAGCCAAGTAGGGGGACCATCGGTCGATGAGCAGTTCTTC	CASSQVGGPSVDEQFF
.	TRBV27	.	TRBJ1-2	TGTGCCAGCAGTTTAAAACCACGAGTCTATGGCTACACCTTC	CASSLKPRVYGYTF
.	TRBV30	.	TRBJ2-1	TGTGCCTGGAGAGGGAGCGGTCAGGGCAATGAGCAGTTCTTC	CAWRGSGQGNEQFF
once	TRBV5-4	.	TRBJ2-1	TGTGCCAGCAGCTTGGATCTGGACGTAGAGCAGTTCTTC	CASSLDLDVEQFF
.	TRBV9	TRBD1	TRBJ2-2	TGTGCCAGCAGCGTAGGACAGGGGAAAGGCACCGGGGAGCTGTTTTTT	CASSVGQGKGTGELFF
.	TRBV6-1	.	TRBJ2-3	TGTGCCAGCAGTGAGGGAATCCACCTCACAGATACGCAGTATTTT	CASSEGIHLTDTQYF
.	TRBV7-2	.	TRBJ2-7	TGTGCCAGCAGCTTAGGGGCAGGGCCGGGGGAACAGCAGTACTTC	CASSLGAGPGEQQYF
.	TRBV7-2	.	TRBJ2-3	TGTGCCAGCAGCTTAATTGGAATAAGTGGCACAGATACGCAGTATTTT	CASSLIGISGTDTQYF
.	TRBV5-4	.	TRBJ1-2	TGTGCCAGCAGCTTGGGACAGGAGGGGGTCTATGGCTACACCTTC	CASSLGQEGVYGYTF
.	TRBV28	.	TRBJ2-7	TGTGCCAGCCGTTCCGCCGGAGTCTACGAGCAGTACTTC	CASRSAGVYEQYF
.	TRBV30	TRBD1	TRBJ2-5	TGTGCCTGGAGTACAGGGGGGAGTGAGACCCAGTACTTC	CAWSTGGSETQYF
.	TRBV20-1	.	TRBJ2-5	TGCAGTGGGGGTAGCGAAGAGACCCAGTACTTC	CSGGSEETQYF
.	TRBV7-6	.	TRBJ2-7	TGTGCCAGCAGCAAGACCGGGAGCTCCTACGAGCAGTACTTC	CASSKTGSSYEQYF
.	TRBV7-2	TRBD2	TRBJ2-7	TGTGCCAGCAGTACCCTAGCGGGGTACTCCTACGAGCAGTACTTC	CASSTLAGYSYEQYF
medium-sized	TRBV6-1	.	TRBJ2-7	TGTGCCAGCAGTGAAGGCTGGGCCTTCTACGAGCAGTACTTC	CASSEGWAFYEQYF
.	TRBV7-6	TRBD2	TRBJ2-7	TGTGCCAGCAGCTTAATCCACCCCGGGACTAGCGGGAGGGCCTACGAGCAGTACTTC	CASSLIHPGTSGRAYEQYF
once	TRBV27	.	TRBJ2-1	TGTGCCAGCAGTGTCCTAGGGAGCTCCTACAATGAGCAGTTCTTC	CASSVLGSSYNEQFF
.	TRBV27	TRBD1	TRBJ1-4	TGTGCCGGCACCGGGACAGGGGCCTTAAAACTGTTTTTT	CAGTGTGALKLFF
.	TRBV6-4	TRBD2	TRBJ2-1	TGTGCCAGCAGTGAGTCGGGAGGACCGCAGTTCTTC	CASSESGGPQFF
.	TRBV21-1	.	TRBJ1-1	TGTGCCAGCAGCAAGCACAGGGGGCACGTTGAAGCTTTCTTT	CASSKHRGHVEAFF
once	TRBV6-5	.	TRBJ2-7	TGTGCCAGCAGTGAGCGACAGTACGAGCAGTACTTC	CASSERQYEQYF
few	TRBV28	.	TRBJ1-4	TGTGCCAGCAGTACGGGGGGGGGCTATGGCTCAAAACTGTTTTTT	CASSTGGGYGSKLFF
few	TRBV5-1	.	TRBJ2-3	TGCGCCAGCAGCTTGACCCCAGGCAGGGCTCTAAGCACGGTCAGCACAGATACGCAGTATTTT	CASSLTPGRALSTVSTDTQYF
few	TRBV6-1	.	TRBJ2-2	TGTGCCAGCAGTGTCGGCCCCACGGGCACCGGGGAGCTGTTTTTT	CASSVGPTGTGELFF
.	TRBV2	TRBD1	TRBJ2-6	TGTGCCAGCAGTGAACGTCGGACAGGGGCTGGGGCCAACGTCCTGACTTTC	CASSERRTGAGANVLTF
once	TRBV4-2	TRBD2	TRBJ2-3	TGTGCCAGCAGCCACCGCCGTGCCGGACTAGCAGGAGATACGCAGTATTTT	CASSHRRAGLAGDTQYF
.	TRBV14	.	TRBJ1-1	TGTGCCAGCAGCCAAGTGGGCAGTCCGAACACTGAAGCTTTCTTT	CASSQVGSPNTEAFF
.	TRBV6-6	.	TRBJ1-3	TGTGCCAGCAGTTACGCGGCAGCGCAACGGAACACCATATATTTT	CASSYAAAQRNTIYF
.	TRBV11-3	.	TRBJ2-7	TGTGCCAGCAGCCCGACACAATCCTCCTACGAGCAGTACTTC	CASSPTQSSYEQYF
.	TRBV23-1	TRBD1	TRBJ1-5	TGCGCCAAAAATCTAGGACAGGATAGCAATCAGCCCCAGCATTTT	CAKNLGQDSNQPQHF
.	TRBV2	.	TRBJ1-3	TGTGCCAGCAGTGCTAAGTTGACTGGAAACACCATATATTTT	CASSAKLTGNTIYF
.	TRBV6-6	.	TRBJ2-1	TGTGCCAGCAGTTACCGTCCCCGTAACTATGAGCAGTTCTTC	CASSYRPRNYEQFF
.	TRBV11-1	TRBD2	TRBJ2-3	TGTGCCAGCAGCTTTAGAGCGGGAGTGAGGTCAGATACGCAGTATTTT	CASSFRAGVRSDTQYF